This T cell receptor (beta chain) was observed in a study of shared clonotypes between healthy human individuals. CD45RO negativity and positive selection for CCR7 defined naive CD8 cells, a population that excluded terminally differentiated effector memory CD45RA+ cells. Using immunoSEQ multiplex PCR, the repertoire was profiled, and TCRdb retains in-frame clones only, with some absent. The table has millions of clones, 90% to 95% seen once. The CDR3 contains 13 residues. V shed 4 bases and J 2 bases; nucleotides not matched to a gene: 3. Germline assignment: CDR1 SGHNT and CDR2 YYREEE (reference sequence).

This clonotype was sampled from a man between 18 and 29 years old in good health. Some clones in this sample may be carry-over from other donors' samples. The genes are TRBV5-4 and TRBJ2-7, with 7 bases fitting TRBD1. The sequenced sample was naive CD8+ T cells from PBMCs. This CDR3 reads CASSGDSPYEQYF. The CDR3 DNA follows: TGTGCCAGCAGCGGGGACAGCCCCTACGAGCAGTACTTC.